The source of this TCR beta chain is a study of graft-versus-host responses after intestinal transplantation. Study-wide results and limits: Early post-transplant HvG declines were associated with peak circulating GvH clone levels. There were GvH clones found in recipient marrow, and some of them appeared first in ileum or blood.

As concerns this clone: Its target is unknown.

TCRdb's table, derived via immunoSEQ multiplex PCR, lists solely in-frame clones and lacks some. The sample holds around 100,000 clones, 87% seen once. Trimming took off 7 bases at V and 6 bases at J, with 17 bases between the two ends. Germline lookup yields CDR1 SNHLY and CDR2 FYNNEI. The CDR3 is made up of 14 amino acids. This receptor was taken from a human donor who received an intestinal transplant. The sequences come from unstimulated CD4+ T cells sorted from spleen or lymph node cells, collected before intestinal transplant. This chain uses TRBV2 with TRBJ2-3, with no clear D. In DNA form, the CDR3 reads TGTGCCAGCAAACGAGGCCTTTGGTCTGATACGCAGTATTTT. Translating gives CASKRGLWSDTQYF.